The 23 T cell receptor beta chains given below trace back to one sample, sequenced in a study of blood T cell repertoires in COVID-19. This table comes from immunoSEQ multiplex PCR, and its TCRdb copy is limited to in-frame clones, with some not included. The repertoire holds 150,000 to 250,000 clones, with about four fifths as singletons. Sequencing input: peripheral blood. The source of these receptors is a middle-aged woman with COVID-19, enrolled during active disease.

The chain has TRBV20-1 and TRBJ1-1; D gene unclear. From germline, CDR1 is DFQATT and CDR2 SNEGSKA (reference sequence). Trimming stripped 3 bases from V and 4 bases from J, with 6 bases between. The CDR3 totals 11 residues. The CDR3 DNA is TGCAGTGCTAGCCCCCGCACTGAAGCTTTCTTT. Its protein product is CSASPRTEAFF.

This clone was detected a few times. This rearrangement joins TRBV5-8 to TRBJ2-1, with a tentative D call TRBD1 (6 bases). Germline CDR1 is SGHTS and CDR2 is YDEGEE. The length of the CDR3 is 15 residues. Trimming removed 4 bases at V and 0 bases at J, with 11 bases between. CDR3 bases: TGTGCCAGCAGCGTAGGACAGACCTCCTACAATGAGCAGTTCTTC. As protein: CASSVGQTSYNEQFF. Variable domain in full (rest from reference TRBV5-8 and TRBJ2-1): EAGVTQSPTHLIKTRGQQATLRCSPISGHTSVYWYQQALGLGLQFLLWYDEGEERNRGNFPPRFSGRQFPNYSSELNVNALELEDSALYLCASSVGQTSYNEQFFGPGTRLTVL.

The chain joins TRBV6-2 or TRBV6-3 to TRBJ2-3; the D gene is possibly TRBD2 (5 bases). Trimming took off 2 bases at V and 12 bases at J, with 15 bases between the two ends. Germline V gene data show CDR1 as MNHEY and CDR2 as SVGEGT. The CDR3 consists of 13 residues. The CDR3 is CASSYGPGLKQYF. The CDR3 DNA reads as TGTGCCAGCAGTTACGGTCCCGGACTTAAACAGTATTTT.

J is TRBJ1-6 and V is TRBV9; 7 bases align to TRBD1. J was trimmed by 8 bases and V by 3 bases; bases with no gene match: 8. The CDR3 sequence is 15 residues long. Germline-derived CDR1 and CDR2 are SGDLS and YYNGEE. CDR3 in amino acids: CASSETTGPYSPLHF. The DNA for the CDR3 is TGTGCCAGCAGCGAGACGACAGGGCCGTATTCACCCCTCCACTTT.

The rearrangement uses TRBV2 and TRBJ2-4; maybe TRBD1 (6 bases). Between the trimmed V and J ends, which lost 8 bases and 7 bases, there was a span of 18 bases. CDR1 is SNHLY, CDR2 FYNNEI, per germline. The CDR3 length is 14 residues. DNA for the CDR3: TGTGCCAGCTCTCCAGGGGCATTACCGAACATTCAGTACTTC. Its protein product is CASSPGALPNIQYF.

The chain uses TRBV29-1 and TRBJ2-1; the match to TRBD1 covers 11 bases. The junction had 11 bases not matched to a gene; V was cut back by 2 bases and J by 2 bases. The CDR3 has 18 amino acids. Germline V gene data show CDR1 as SQVTM and CDR2 as ANQGSEA. The CDR3 region is CSVELGTGGVFTYNEQFF. Here the CDR3 DNA reads TGCAGCGTTGAATTAGGGACAGGGGGAGTTTTTACCTACAATGAGCAGTTCTTC.

This rearrangement joins TRBV10-3 to TRBJ1-2, with 12 bases that match TRBD1. From germline, CDR1 is ENHRY and CDR2 SYGVKD. The CDR3 runs to 15 residues. The ends lost 2 bases at V and 4 bases at J; junction bases unmatched: 2. The CDR3 DNA follows: TGTGCCATCAGTGAGGGGACAGGGGGCATCTATGGCTACACCTTC. Its translation: CAISEGTGGIYGYTF.

For this clone: A junction end diverges from the germline sequence, so it may reflect a read error. CDR3 amino acids: CASSPPGQIAFSF. CDR3 sequence (DNA): TGTGCCAGCTCACCTCCGGGACAAATCGCATTCTCTTTC. The gene calls are TRBV18 and TRBJ1-2, with TRBD1 as a possible D gene (6 bases). This CDR3 has 13 residues. The germline CDR1 and CDR2 sequences are KGHSH and LQKENI.

DNA of the CDR3: TGTGCCAGCAGTGGTTGGGCCCAGGCTGAAGCTTTCTTT. This encodes CASSGWAQAEAFF. This chain links TRBV2 with TRBJ1-1, with D hard to call. CDR1 SNHLY and CDR2 FYNNEI come from the germline V gene. The CDR3 has 13 amino acids. The V end was cut by 4 bases, the J end by 6 bases, with 12 bases between.

This chain joins TRBV12-3 or TRBV12-4 and TRBJ1-2; D is perhaps TRBD1 (5 bases). CDR3 size: 12 residues. Trimming removed 5 bases from V and 8 bases from J, with 12 bases in between. The CDR3 nucleotides are TGTGCCAGCAGTCCCAGGGTATGGGGCTACACCTTC. Its translation: CASSPRVWGYTF.

This chain joins TRBV13 and TRBJ2-7; D remains ambiguous. The CDR3 runs 15 residues. The V end lost 5 bases, the J end lost 0 bases, and 14 bases lay between the germline ends. Germline V CDR1 and CDR2: PRHDT, FYEKMQ (reference sequence). CDR3 residues: CASSPPLGSSYEQYF. Here the CDR3 DNA reads TGTGCCAGCAGCCCCCCGCTAGGTTCCTCCTACGAGCAGTACTTC.

This clone turned up a few times. J is TRBJ1-2 and V is TRBV18; TRBD1 aligns across 9 bases. The V gene end was trimmed by 4 bases and the J gene end by 14 bases; junction bases not matched to a gene: 14. The germline CDR1 and CDR2 sequences are KGHSH and LQKENI. The CDR3 spans 14 residues. CDR3 nucleotide sequence: TGTGCCAGCTCACGCGCGGGACAGGGCCTTACTTGGACCTTC. This translates into CASSRAGQGLTWTF.

V usage is TRBV9 and J usage is TRBJ1-2; D gene ambiguous. Trimming took 4 bases from V and 1 from J, leaving 11 bases between them. The CDR3 is made up of 14 amino acids. The germline V gene encodes CDR1 SGDLS and CDR2 YYNGEE. The CDR3 here is CASSPYRYNYGYTF. CDR3 DNA sequence: TGTGCCAGCAGCCCATACCGGTATAACTATGGCTACACCTTC. Filled out from reference TRBV9 and TRBJ1-2, the complete variable domain reads DSGVTQTPKHLITATGQRVTLRCSPRSGDLSVYWYQQSLDQGLQFLIQYYNGEERAKGNILERFSAQQFPDLHSELNLSSLELGDSALYFCASSPYRYNYGYTFGSGTRLTVV.

V usage is TRBV3-1 (or the pseudogene TRBV3-2) and J usage is TRBJ2-1; TRBD2 is a possible D gene (6 bases). V lost 1 base to trimming and J lost 16 bases, with 11 bases between them. Germline values: CDR1 LGHDT, CDR2 YNNKEL (reference sequence). There are 11 residues in the CDR3. The CDR3 coding sequence is TGTGCCAGCAGCCAAGGACTAGGGGAATTCTTC. Translation: CASSQGLGEFF.

The rearrangement joins TRBV5-6 to TRBJ1-5; D gene unclear. Trimming cost V 1 base and J 7 bases, with 9 bases left between them. The CDR3 totals 13 residues. The germline CDR1 and CDR2 sequences are SGHDT and YYEEEE. The CDR3 region has the DNA TGTGCCAGCAGCTTGAACACGGGGCAGCCCCAGCATTTT. Translated: CASSLNTGQPQHF.

The rearrangement joins TRBV13 to TRBJ2-5, with 7 nucleotides matching TRBD1. The CDR3 loop spans 15 amino acids. CDR1 PRHDT and CDR2 FYEKMQ come from the germline V gene (reference sequence). The J segment lost 3 bases and the V segment lost 0 bases, leaving 4 bases of the junction unmatched. CDR3 in amino acids: CASSLGYGTEETQYF. In DNA, the CDR3 is TGTGCCAGCAGCTTAGGATATGGGACAGAAGAGACCCAGTACTTC.

As to this clone: Other nucleotide sequences in the sample specify the same CDR3. The chain uses TRBV12-3 or TRBV12-4 and TRBJ1-5, with a weak D call TRBD1 (5 bases). Deletions cut 3 bases from V and 4 bases from J, with 7 bases between. This CDR3 contains 13 residues. CDR3 in DNA: TGTGCCAGCAGTTTCTCAGGGAATCAGCCCCAGCATTTT. It yields the protein CASSFSGNQPQHF.

V gene TRBV11-2 combines with J gene TRBJ1-3; D remains ambiguous. The V gene's germline CDR1 is SGHAT and CDR2 FQNNGV. The CDR3 is 11 amino acids. V was shortened by 5 bases and J by 12 bases, with 11 bases between the two germline ends. The chain's CDR3 is CASSPAVVIYF. CDR3 coding DNA: TGTGCCAGCAGCCCTGCGGTTGTCATATATTTT.

The chain uses TRBV5-1 and TRBJ2-1; 8 nucleotides match TRBD2. The ends lost 0 bases at V and 6 bases at J; junction bases unmatched: 5. Germline V gene sequence: CDR1 SGHRS, CDR2 YFSETQ. The CDR3 has 15 amino acids. CDR3 nucleotides: TGCGCCAGCAGCTTGGACCCCGGGACTAGCAATGAGCAGTTCTTC. This encodes CASSLDPGTSNEQFF.

The chain links TRBV7-2 to TRBJ1-6; 7 nucleotides agree with TRBD1. The J segment lost 7 bases and the V segment lost 6 bases, leaving 9 bases of the junction unmatched. The germline V gene encodes CDR1 SGHTA and CDR2 FQGNSA. This CDR3 spans 15 amino acids. In DNA form, the CDR3 reads TGTGCCAGCAGTCCGAGACAGGGCCAAAATTCACCCCTCCACTTT. Amino acid sequence: CASSPRQGQNSPLHF.

This clone was seen a few times. For the CDR3, the DNA is TGTGCCAGCAGACTAACACCCCCGGGGGGATCCGCCTACGAGCAGTACTTC. This sequence encodes CASRLTPPGGSAYEQYF. This chain links TRBV7-2 with TRBJ2-7, with 7 bases fitting TRBD2. The CDR3 extends over 17 amino acids. Germline CDR1 reads SGHTA; CDR2 reads FQGNSA. Trimming cost V 6 bases and J 2 bases; bases outside gene matches: 16. The full variable domain, its missing parts supplied by reference TRBV7-2 and TRBJ2-7, is GAGVSQSPSNKVTEKGKDVELRCDPISGHTALYWYRQSLGQGLEFLIYFQGNSAPDKSGLPSDRFSAERTGGSVSTLTIQRTQQEDSAVYLCASRLTPPGGSAYEQYFGPGTRLTVT.

The CDR3 DNA reads as TGCAGCGTTGAAGTGCGGAACACCGGGGAGCTGTTTTTT. Protein product: CSVEVRNTGELFF. J is TRBJ2-2 and V is TRBV29-1, with D unclear. CDR3 size: 13 residues. Trimming removed 1 base from V and 1 base from J, with 4 bases in between. Germline values: CDR1 SQVTM, CDR2 ANQGSEA.

This clone was observed a few times. Written as DNA, the CDR3 is TGTGCCAGCAGTGAACGGGATCCCCGGAATTCACCCCTCCACTTT. This translates into CASSERDPRNSPLHF. This chain uses TRBV6-1 with TRBJ1-6; no clear D gene. The CDR3 sequence is 15 residues long. Germline CDR1 MNHNS, CDR2 SASEGT. The V and J ends lost 2 bases and 7 bases respectively, with 12 bases between them.